This TCR beta chain was documented in a study of blood T cell repertoires in COVID-19. Method: immunoSEQ multiplex PCR; TCRdb's copy keeps in-frame clones and lacks some. The data hold some 310,000 clones, with about nine tenths observed a single time. In terms of age and location, participants ranged from roughly 18 to 95 years and lived in about 25 US areas. This CDR3 is built from 17 residues. From germline, CDR1 is MNHNS and CDR2 SASEGT. With 6 bases clipped from V and 4 bases from J, the junction kept 11 bases outside the gene matches. Sample: PBMCs or T cells enriched from blood (not recorded which). The chain employs TRBV6-1 and TRBJ1-6, with 8 bases fitting TRBD1. The source is a woman between 25 and 40 years old who had recovered from COVID-19. This chain's CDR3 is CASREQTGGTYNSPLHF. The CDR3 nucleotides read TGTGCCAGCAGGGAACAAACAGGGGGAACTTATAATTCACCCCTCCACTTT.